The 29 T cell receptor beta chains given below trace back to one sample, sequenced in a study of T cells in Graves' hyperthyroidism and ophthalmopathy. Amplification of TCR beta CDR3 regions used RNA as the template. The HTBI primer set drove a first-round RT-PCR of the TCR CDR3. MiXCR, applied by TCRdb to the multiplex PCR reads, yields one record per CDR3 protein. Of hundreds of thousands of distinct CDR3 sequences listed, approximately 15% are singletons. Sequencing was done on a sample of blood. Receptor source: a woman in her 30s with Graves' hyperthyroidism that later progressed to Graves' ophthalmopathy.

This clonotype occurred many times. The chain employs TRBV24-1 and TRBJ1-1; D unclear. The CDR3 is 12 residues long. Trimming shortened V by 0 bases and J by 8 bases, and 6 bases separated the two germline ends. The germline CDR1 and CDR2 sequences are KGHDR and SFDVKD. For the CDR3, the DNA is TGTGCCACCAGTGATTTGAATGAAGAAGCTTTCTTT. It translates to CATSDLNEEAFF.

This clonotype has at least ten counts. The J gene is TRBJ2-1, the V gene TRBV9, with 9 bases fitting TRBD2. CDR3 size: 16 residues. With V trimmed by 0 bases and J by 6 bases, 7 bases remained unmatched. CDR1 SGDLS and CDR2 YYNGEE come from the germline V gene. This CDR3 is CASSVELGGRVNEQFF. The CDR3 bases are TGTGCCAGCAGCGTAGAGCTGGGCGGGAGGGTCAATGAGCAGTTCTTC.

This clonotype was seen repeatedly, ten times or more. This chain links TRBV5-5 with TRBJ2-1; no definite D call. Germline CDR1 SGHKS, CDR2 YYEKEE (reference sequence). The CDR3 runs 15 residues. Trimming took off 5 bases at V and 8 bases at J, with 20 bases between the two ends. This CDR3 is CASSFSLGPGYEQFF. The DNA of the CDR3 is TGTGCCAGCAGTTTTTCCTTAGGGCCGGGCTATGAGCAGTTCTTC. Together with reference TRBV5-5 and TRBJ2-1, the CDR3 gives the full variable domain: DAGVTQSPTHLIKTRGQQVTLRCSPISGHKSVSWYQQVLGQGPQFIFQYYEKEERGRGNFPDRFSARQFPNYSSELNVNALLLGDSALYLCASSFSLGPGYEQFFGPGTRLTVL.

At least ten counts were recorded for this clonotype. The chain employs TRBV6-1 and TRBJ1-6; TRBD1 matches 8 bases. The CDR3 loop spans 16 amino acids. Germline V gives CDR1 MNHNS, CDR2 SASEGT. The V and J ends lost 5 bases and 3 bases, in that order; junction bases with no gene match: 6. The DNA for the CDR3 is TGTGCCAGCAGTTTGGACAGGGAGTACTATAATTCACCCCTCCACTTT. The encoded protein is CASSLDREYYNSPLHF.

This clonotype has only a few counts. The V call is TRBV12-3 or TRBV12-4, the J call TRBJ1-1; 12 bases map to TRBD1. V was pared by 6 bases and J by 6 bases, with 8 bases of the junction left unmatched. The CDR3 totals 15 residues. CDR3 protein: CASRPGTGGSSEAFF. The CDR3 DNA follows: TGTGCCAGCAGACCCGGGACAGGGGGCTCATCTGAAGCTTTCTTT.

There are many counts of this clonotype. V is TRBV11-2 and J is TRBJ2-7; 8 bases match TRBD2. V dropped 5 bases and J dropped 4; count of bases not matched to a gene: 16. From germline, CDR1 is SGHAT and CDR2 FQNNGV. The CDR3 length is 17 residues. CDR3 nucleotides: TGTGCCAGCAGCCCCCGGGGAAGAGCGGGAGTTGGGTACGAGCAGTACTTC. Protein product: CASSPRGRAGVGYEQYF. The complete variable domain, with remaining parts taken from reference TRBV11-2 and TRBJ2-7, reads EAGVAQSPRYKIIEKRQSVAFWCNPISGHATLYWYQQILGQGPKLLIQFQNNGVVDDSQLPKDRFSAERLKGVDSTLKIQPAKLEDSAVYLCASSPRGRAGVGYEQYFGPGTRLTVT.

This clonotype was recorded many times. The V gene is TRBV2, the J gene TRBJ2-3, with 8 positions matching TRBD1. CDR3 size: 16 residues. The trim removed 3 bases at V and 8 bases at J, leaving 13 bases unmatched. Germline CDR1 reads SNHLY; CDR2 reads FYNNEI. This chain's CDR3 is CASSEDRVLAGGTQYF. The CDR3 DNA reads TGTGCCAGCAGTGAGGACAGGGTGCTCGCCGGGGGTACGCAGTATTTT.

The chain is built from TRBV25-1 and TRBJ2-7; the match to TRBD2 covers 7 bases. V shed 5 bases and J 6 bases; nucleotides not matched to a gene: 4. The germline V gene encodes CDR1 MGHDK and CDR2 SYGVNS. The CDR3 spans 12 residues. CDR3 nucleotides: TGTGCCAGCAGTCAAGCGGGGCCCGAGCAGTACTTC. Translation gives CASSQAGPEQYF.

There are a few counts of this clonotype. The V gene is TRBV12-3 or TRBV12-4, the J gene TRBJ2-2; D possibly corresponds to TRBD1 (6 bases). Deletions cut 3 bases from V and 5 bases from J, with 10 bases between. This CDR3 comprises 14 residues. Here the CDR3 DNA reads TGTGCCAGCAGTTTTAACGACAGGACCGGGGAGCTGTTTTTT. As protein: CASSFNDRTGELFF.

This clonotype was seen ten or more times. The chain uses TRBV27 and TRBJ1-1, with D perhaps TRBD1 (6 bases). With 5 bases removed from V and 1 base from J, the gap between germline ends came to 11 bases. Germline V lookup: CDR1 MNHEY, CDR2 SMNVEV (reference sequence). The CDR3 is 14 amino acids. CDR3 residues: CASSIGQKNTEAFF. In DNA form, the CDR3 reads TGTGCCAGCAGTATTGGACAGAAGAACACTGAAGCTTTCTTT.

In its sample, this clonotype was seen many times. The CDR3 bases are TGTGCCAGCACCTTCGGGGACAGTCTCGCTGAGCAGTTCTTC. This codes for CASTFGDSLAEQFF. The rearrangement links TRBV11-3 to TRBJ2-1; 7 nucleotides agree with TRBD1. Germline trimming cut 7 bases from V and 9 bases from J; bases unmatched to any gene: 12. Germline V CDR1 and CDR2: SGHNT, YENEEA. The CDR3 contains 14 residues.

Note on this clonotype: At one end the junction does not follow the germline gene, possibly because of a read error. This chain uses TRBV19 with TRBJ2-5; 10 bases are shared with TRBD2. The germline gives CDR1 LNHDA, CDR2 SQIVND (reference sequence). The CDR3 spans 13 residues. The CDR3 coding sequence is TGTGCCAGTGCGGAGCGGGAGGGAGAGGCCCAGTACTTC. Its translation is CASAEREGEAQYF.

The CDR3 spells CASSENPVEQFF. CDR3 sequence (DNA): TGTGCCAGCAGTGAAAATCCAGTTGAGCAGTTCTTC. V gene TRBV11-3 combines with J gene TRBJ2-1; D is unresolved. With 6 bases removed from V and 9 bases from J, the gap between germline ends came to 12 bases. Germline V gene data show CDR1 as SGHNT and CDR2 as YENEEA. There are 12 residues in the CDR3.

Only a few counts were recorded for this clonotype. This chain connects TRBV24-1 to TRBJ1-2; D uncertain. CDR3 length: 13 amino acids. The germline V gene encodes CDR1 KGHDR and CDR2 SFDVKD. The V end lost 1 base, the J end lost 5 bases, and 7 bases lay between the germline ends. The CDR3 loop is CATSDFASYGYTF. The CDR3 DNA reads TGTGCCACCAGTGATTTCGCCAGTTATGGCTACACCTTC.

This clonotype was detected many times. The gene calls are TRBV12-3 or TRBV12-4 and TRBJ1-4, with 8 bases lining up with TRBD1. CDR3 length: 14 amino acids. The V gene end was trimmed by 6 bases and the J gene end by 7 bases; junction bases not matched to a gene: 7. The CDR3 region is CASSTETGVEKLFF. The CDR3 region has the DNA TGTGCCAGCAGCACGGAGACAGGGGTTGAAAAACTGTTTTTT.

This clonotype was seen repeatedly, ten times or more. This rearrangement joins TRBV24-1 to TRBJ2-1, with D unclear. The V gene's germline CDR1 is KGHDR and CDR2 SFDVKD. The CDR3 covers 13 residues. Trimming pared 0 bases from V and 8 bases from J, leaving 7 bases between. The CDR3: CATSDLRGDEQFF. The CDR3 DNA reads as TGTGCCACCAGTGATTTGCGAGGCGATGAGCAGTTCTTC.

This clonotype was picked up many times. The rearrangement links TRBV3-1 to TRBJ2-5; TRBD2 might be the D (5 bases). Germline CDR1 and CDR2: LGHDT and YNNKEL (reference sequence). V was shortened by 1 base and J by 5 bases, with 8 bases between the two germline ends. There are 13 residues in the CDR3. In DNA, the CDR3 is TGTGCCAGCAGCCAAGGAGGGCGGGAGACCCAGTACTTC. Amino acids: CASSQGGRETQYF.

This clonotype was recorded at least ten times. This chain joins TRBV7-3 and TRBJ2-2, with TRBD1 matching over 12 bases. V shed 4 bases, J shed 4 bases, and the junction held 4 bases outside the gene matches. CDR1 and CDR2 (germline): SGHTA, FQGTGA. This CDR3 has 16 residues. In DNA form, the CDR3 reads TGTGCCAGCAGCTCGGGACAGGGGGCGTCCACCGGGGAGCTGTTTTTT. Residues: CASSSGQGASTGELFF. Complete variable domain (other parts from reference TRBV7-3 and TRBJ2-2): GAGVSQTPSNKVTEKGKYVELRCDPISGHTALYWYRQSLGQGPEFLIYFQGTGAADDSGLPNDRFFAVRPEGSVSTLKIQRTERGDSAVYLCASSSGQGASTGELFFGEGSRLTVL.

The gene calls are TRBV11-2 and TRBJ2-7; 7 nucleotides line up with TRBD2. The junction had 12 bases not matched to a gene; V was cut back by 5 bases and J by 5 bases. The CDR3 has 15 residues. CDR1 is SGHAT and CDR2 is FQNNGV in the germline V gene. Here the CDR3 DNA reads TGTGCCAGCAGCCCTTTACGAGGGAGGGTTGACGAGCAGTACTTC. It specifies CASSPLRGRVDEQYF.

This clonotype was found many times. J is TRBJ2-2 and V is TRBV2; TRBD2 matches 11 bases. Germline lookup yields CDR1 SNHLY and CDR2 FYNNEI. J gave up 7 bases and V 4 bases, and 2 bases lay outside the gene matches. The CDR3 is 14 amino acids. CDR3 protein: CASSALAGVGELFF. For the CDR3, the DNA is TGTGCCAGCAGTGCACTAGCGGGAGTCGGGGAGCTGTTTTTT.

This clonotype has at least ten counts. This chain connects TRBV7-3 to TRBJ2-7; maybe TRBD2 (6 bases). Trimming cost V 2 bases and J 2 bases, with 13 bases left between them. From germline, CDR1 is SGHTA and CDR2 FQGTGA. The CDR3 runs to 15 residues. The CDR3 loop is CASSLQASDPYEQYF. As DNA, the CDR3 is TGTGCCAGCAGCTTACAAGCTAGCGACCCCTACGAGCAGTACTTC.

This clonotype was observed at least ten times. The chain uses TRBV3-1 and TRBJ2-7; D unresolved. V was cut by 1 base and J by 0 bases, with 10 bases left in between. CDR1 LGHDT and CDR2 YNNKEL come from the germline V gene (reference sequence). This CDR3 contains 15 residues. CDR3: CASSQAGKSSYEQYF. CDR3 nucleotides: TGTGCCAGCAGCCAAGCGGGCAAGAGCTCCTACGAGCAGTACTTC.

The table lists this clonotype with many counts. The chain links TRBV28 to TRBJ1-6; D is possibly TRBD1 (5 bases). The CDR3 has 16 amino acids. Germline CDR1 reads MDHEN; CDR2 reads SYDVKM. Trimming removed 3 bases from V and 5 bases from J, with 14 bases in between. The CDR3 loop reads CASSLRQGGHNSPLHF. The CDR3 region has the DNA TGTGCCAGCAGTTTGCGGCAGGGCGGGCATAATTCACCCCTCCACTTT.

The chain is built from TRBV7-9 and TRBJ2-7; no clear D gene. Between the trimmed V and J ends, which lost 4 bases and 0 bases, there was a span of 10 bases. The germline V gene has CDR1 SEHNR and CDR2 FQNEAQ (reference sequence). This CDR3 comprises 14 residues. This CDR3 reads CASSSRRVSYEQYF. The CDR3 DNA reads TGTGCCAGCAGCTCTCGAAGGGTCTCCTACGAGCAGTACTTC.

This sequence joins TRBV14 and TRBJ1-2; tentative D call: TRBD1 (6 bases). The ends were cut back, 0 bases at V and 8 bases at J, with 16 bases in the middle. Germline CDR1 and CDR2: SGHDN and FVKESK. The CDR3 length is 15 residues. This CDR3 is CASSQDFSRGGGYTF. The CDR3 DNA follows: TGTGCCAGCAGCCAAGATTTTTCCAGGGGCGGAGGCTACACCTTC.

This clonotype was recorded at least ten times. The CDR3 sequence: CSAEAGSTDTQYF. In DNA, the CDR3 is TGCAGTGCTGAAGCGGGAAGCACAGATACGCAGTATTTT. This chain connects TRBV20-1 to TRBJ2-3; 7 bases are a match to TRBD2. The CDR3 spans 13 residues. V was pared by 5 bases and J by 0 bases, with 2 bases of the junction left unmatched. The germline V gene has CDR1 DFQATT and CDR2 SNEGSKA (reference sequence).

This clonotype was detected a few times. The J gene is TRBJ2-1, the V gene TRBV28, with 8 bases fitting TRBD2. The CDR3 consists of 13 residues. The ends lost 8 bases at V and 7 bases at J; junction bases unmatched: 7. Per the germline V gene, CDR1 is MDHEN and CDR2 is SYDVKM. Written as DNA, the CDR3 is TGTGCCAGCGCGCCGGGGGGGGGGAATGAGCAGTTCTTC. Translation gives CASAPGGGNEQFF.

Notes on this clonotype: An end of the junction differs from the germline gene, which may be a read error. The chain recombines TRBV6-1 with TRBJ1-5; 12 nucleotides match TRBD1. This CDR3 region has 18 residues. CDR1 is MNHNS, CDR2 SASEGT, per germline. The DNA of the CDR3 is TGTGCCTGCAGACTCCGGGACAGGGGGCGGGAGCGCAATCAGCCCCAGCATTTT. Protein product: CACRLRDRGRERNQPQHF.

As for this clonotype: A single base separates this from a much larger clone, so it may be a read error. J is TRBJ2-7 and V is TRBV18; D might be TRBD2 (6 bases). The CDR3 has 14 amino acids. CDR1 is KGHSH and CDR2 is LQKENI in the germline V gene. V was shortened by 3 bases and J by 2 bases, with 11 bases between the two germline ends. In nucleotides, the CDR3 is TGTGCCAGCTCACCCCCGGGACTGACCTACGAGCAGTACTTC. Its translation: CASSPPGLTYEQYF.